This is a list of T cell receptor beta chains from one sample in a study of CD8 T cells in ankylosing spondylitis. In TCRdb, the 5' RACE reads were re-called with MiXCR into one record per CDR3 protein. The table lists approximately 340,000 distinct CDR3 sequences, approximately 14% of them singletons, with roughly 1.1% in the top ten. The sequenced sample consisted of blood, either unsorted or a sorted T cell fraction (not recorded which). The receptors come from a male donor with ankylosing spondylitis or in good health (not recorded which). Both conserved end residues are part of each CDR3.

J gene,V gene,CDR3 protein
TRBJ2-3,TRBV5-1,CASSLDSARDTQYF
TRBJ2-2,TRBV6-5,CASSYGTGRTGELFF
TRBJ2-2,TRBV29-1,CSARTGIGTGELFF
TRBJ1-3,TRBV5-1,CASSLVLGASGNTIYF
TRBJ2-1,TRBV12-3/TRBV12-4,CASSLSTRGEQFF
TRBJ2-3,TRBV20-1,CSASRRAGGPPDTQYF
TRBJ2-1,TRBV12-3/TRBV12-4,CASSLVVGVDRPYNEQFF
TRBJ2-1,TRBV6-1,CASSEGRYRVNEQFF
TRBJ2-6,TRBV7-2,CASSPLWSSGANVLTF
TRBJ2-1,TRBV27,CASGLQWGPSYNEQFF
TRBJ2-2,TRBV24-1,CATSDPLGAGELFF
TRBJ2-7,TRBV5-1,CASSLVEDGEQYF
TRBJ1-1,TRBV29-1,CSVETGRIRSEAFF
TRBJ1-1,TRBV7-8,CASSLVPGQTTEAFF
TRBJ2-3,TRBV7-2,CASSSPQEPSTDTQYF
TRBJ2-7,TRBV5-4,CASSFWGRSYEQYF
TRBJ1-1,TRBV3-1,CASSQYPGMNTEAFF
TRBJ1-1,TRBV29-1,CSGQAFGGNTEAFF
TRBJ2-7,TRBV6-1,CASSREPRTPTYEQYF
TRBJ1-2,TRBV27,CASRREPNYGYTF
TRBJ1-3,TRBV18,CASSSGSQAGNTIYF
TRBJ2-7,TRBV5-1,CASSFMAGRSTYEQYF
TRBJ1-5,TRBV6-1,CASSAAGPRFQPQHF
TRBJ2-3,TRBV5-1,CASSLLSGGKGDTQYF
TRBJ2-7,TRBV6-1,CASRGLGALHEQYF
TRBJ2-4,TRBV21-1,CASSSLSLRGYNIQYF
TRBJ2-7,TRBV19,CASSIHTGGEGYEQYF
TRBJ2-1,TRBV5-1,CASSRLGAGGPDNEQFF
TRBJ2-2,TRBV6-5,CASRGQSLTGELFF
TRBJ2-7,TRBV6-2/TRBV6-3,CASSPRQTGINEQYF
TRBJ2-7,TRBV20-1,CSASSWDGEQYF
TRBJ2-3,TRBV28,CASALIISGRAADTQYF
TRBJ1-1,TRBV3-1,CASSQAQGNTEAFF
TRBJ2-2,TRBV7-8,CASSLRDRGAGELFF
TRBJ1-3,TRBV9,CASSVVGGAGNTIYF
TRBJ2-1,TRBV12-3/TRBV12-4,CASSLVGRHNEQFF
TRBJ1-5,TRBV20-1,CSVRKGNQPQHF
TRBJ1-1,TRBV14,CASSQTLEAFF
TRBJ2-1,TRBV20-1,CSARATSGSGNEQFF
TRBJ2-7,TRBV20-1,CSARDVGDREDEQYF
TRBJ2-3,TRBV11-2,CASSLVGERAQYF
TRBJ2-7,TRBV14,CASSQDPTARPYEQYF
TRBJ2-1,TRBV6-1,CASSGQGARNEQFF
TRBJ2-7,TRBV7-9,CASSFGAYEQYF
TRBJ2-3,TRBV5-6,CASSPQDRDTDTQYF
TRBJ1-5,TRBV27,CASSETGDSNQPQHF
TRBJ2-4,TRBV5-1,CASSLVGINIQYF
TRBJ2-1,TRBV3-1,CASSSPGEQFF
TRBJ1-1,TRBV3-1,CASSQDYGNTEAFF